This TCR beta chain appears in the sequencing data of a study of cytomegalovirus exposure and HLA in healthy donors. This clone was counted only a few times. The antigen is not known. Germline V gene lookup returns CDR1 SEHNR and CDR2 FQNEAQ (reference sequence). The CDR3 loop spans 14 amino acids. With 1 base removed from V and 1 base from J, the gap between germline ends came to 7 bases. Study results and limitations: A later analysis showed HLA-associated TCR beta chains outstripping equally common others in clonal expansion. Reportedly, HLA-A and HLA-B alleles of most subjects were accurately predicted from TCR beta.

Primers for the PCR totalled 60 Vbeta and 13 Jbeta. The method was immunoSEQ multiplex PCR; TCRdb's version includes in-frame clones alone and lacks a portion of them. There are 120,000 or so clones in the sample; 15% to 17% occur only once, and 1.9% lies in the top ten. The sequenced material came from PBMCs. This clonotype was obtained from a woman under 30 in good health and CMV-seronegative. The chain carries TRBV7-9 and TRBJ1-1; D call uncertain. The CDR3 protein is CASSLGPQNTEAFF. In DNA form, the CDR3 reads TGTGCCAGCAGCTTAGGGCCACAGAACACTGAAGCTTTCTTT. The full variable domain, rest sourced from reference TRBV7-9 and TRBJ1-1, is DTGVSQNPRHKITKRGQNVTFRCDPISEHNRLYWYRQTLGQGPEFLTYFQNEAQLEKSRLLSDRFSAERPKGSFSTLEIQRTEQGDSAMYLCASSLGPQNTEAFFGQGTRLTVV.